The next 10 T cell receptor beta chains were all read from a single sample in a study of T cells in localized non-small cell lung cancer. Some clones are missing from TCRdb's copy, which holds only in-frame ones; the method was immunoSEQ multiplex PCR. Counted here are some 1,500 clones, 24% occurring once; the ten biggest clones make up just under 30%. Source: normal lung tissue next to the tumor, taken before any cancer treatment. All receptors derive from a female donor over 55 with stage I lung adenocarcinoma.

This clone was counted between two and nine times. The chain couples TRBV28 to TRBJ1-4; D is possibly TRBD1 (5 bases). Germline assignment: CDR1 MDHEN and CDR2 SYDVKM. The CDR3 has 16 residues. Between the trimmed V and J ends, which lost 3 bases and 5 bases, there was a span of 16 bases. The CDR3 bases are TGTGCCAGCAGTTTTTCGGTGGGACCACTAAATGAAAAACTGTTTTTT. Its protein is CASSFSVGPLNEKLFF.

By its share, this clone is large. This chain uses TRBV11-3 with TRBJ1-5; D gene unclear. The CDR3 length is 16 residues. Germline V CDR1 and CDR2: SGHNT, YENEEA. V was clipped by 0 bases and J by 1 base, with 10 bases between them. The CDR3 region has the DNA TGTGCCAGCAGCTTAGATTCCCCGGGCAGCAATCAGCCCCAGCATTTT. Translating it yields CASSLDSPGSNQPQHF.

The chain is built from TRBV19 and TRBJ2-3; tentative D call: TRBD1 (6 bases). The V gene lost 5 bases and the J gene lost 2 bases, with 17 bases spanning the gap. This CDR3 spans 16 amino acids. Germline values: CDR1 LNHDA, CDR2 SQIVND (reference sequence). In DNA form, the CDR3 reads TGTGCCAGTAGTCATACCGGGACAAGATACACAGATACGCAGTATTTT. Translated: CASSHTGTRYTDTQYF.

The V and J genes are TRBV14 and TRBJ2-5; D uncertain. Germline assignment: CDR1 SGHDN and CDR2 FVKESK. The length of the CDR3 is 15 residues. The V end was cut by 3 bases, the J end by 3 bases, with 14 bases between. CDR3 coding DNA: TGTGCCAGCAGCCAGGCAAGGATGGGGAAAGAGACCCAGTACTTC. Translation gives CASSQARMGKETQYF.

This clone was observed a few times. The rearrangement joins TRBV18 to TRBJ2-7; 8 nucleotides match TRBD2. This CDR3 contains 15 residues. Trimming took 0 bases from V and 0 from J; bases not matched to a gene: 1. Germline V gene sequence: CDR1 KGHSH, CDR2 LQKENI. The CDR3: CASSPPSGSSYEQYF. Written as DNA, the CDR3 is TGTGCCAGCTCACCACCGAGCGGGAGCTCCTACGAGCAGTACTTC. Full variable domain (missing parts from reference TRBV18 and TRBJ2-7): NAGVMQNPRHLVRRRGQEARLRCSPMKGHSHVYWYRQLPEEGLKFMVYLQKENIIDESGMPKERFSAEFPKEGPSILRIQQVVRGDSAAYFCASSPPSGSSYEQYFGPGTRLTVT.

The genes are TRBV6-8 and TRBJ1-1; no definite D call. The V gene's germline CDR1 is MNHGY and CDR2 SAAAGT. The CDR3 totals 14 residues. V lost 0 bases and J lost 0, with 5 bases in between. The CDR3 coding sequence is TGTGCCAGCAGTTACTCGAGGATGAACACTGAAGCTTTCTTT. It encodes CASSYSRMNTEAFF.

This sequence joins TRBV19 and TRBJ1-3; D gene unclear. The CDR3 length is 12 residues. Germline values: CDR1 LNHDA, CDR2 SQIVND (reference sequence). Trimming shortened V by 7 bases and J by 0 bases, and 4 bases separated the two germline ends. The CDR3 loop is CASTYSGNTIYF. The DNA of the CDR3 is TGTGCCAGTACCTACTCTGGAAACACCATATATTTT.

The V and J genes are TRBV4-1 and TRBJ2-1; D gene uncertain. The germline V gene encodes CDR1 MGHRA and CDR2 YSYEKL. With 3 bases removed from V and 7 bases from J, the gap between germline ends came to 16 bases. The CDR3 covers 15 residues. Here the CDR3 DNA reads TGCGCCAGCAGCCAGGGTGCCCTGACCGGGAATGAGCAGTTCTTC. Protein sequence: CASSQGALTGNEQFF.

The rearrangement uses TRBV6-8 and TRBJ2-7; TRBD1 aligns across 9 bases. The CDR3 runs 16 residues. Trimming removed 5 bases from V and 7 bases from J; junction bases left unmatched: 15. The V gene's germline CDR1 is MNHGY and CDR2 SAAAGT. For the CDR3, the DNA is TGTGCCAGCAGTAATGAGCCTGGGACAGGGAGGAAAGAGCAGTACTTC. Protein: CASSNEPGTGRKEQYF.

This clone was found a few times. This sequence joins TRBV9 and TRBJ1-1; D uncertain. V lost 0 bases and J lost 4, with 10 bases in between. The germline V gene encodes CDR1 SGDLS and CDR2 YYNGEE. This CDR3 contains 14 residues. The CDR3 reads CASSVGGLSTEAFF. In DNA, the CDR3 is TGTGCCAGCAGCGTAGGAGGGCTCTCCACTGAAGCTTTCTTT.